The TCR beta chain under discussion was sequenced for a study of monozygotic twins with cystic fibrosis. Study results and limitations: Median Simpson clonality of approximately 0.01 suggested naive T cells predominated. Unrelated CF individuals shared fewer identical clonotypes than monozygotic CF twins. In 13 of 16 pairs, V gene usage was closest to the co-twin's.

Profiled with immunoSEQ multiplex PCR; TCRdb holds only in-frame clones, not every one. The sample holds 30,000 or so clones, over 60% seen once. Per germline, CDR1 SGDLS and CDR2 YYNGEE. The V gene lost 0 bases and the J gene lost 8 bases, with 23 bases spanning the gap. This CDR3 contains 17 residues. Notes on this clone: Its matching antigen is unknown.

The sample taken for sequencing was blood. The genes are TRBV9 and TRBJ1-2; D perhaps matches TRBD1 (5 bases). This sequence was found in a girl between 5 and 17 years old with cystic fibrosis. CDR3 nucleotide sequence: TGTGCCAGCAGCGTAGGCGTGCGGGACCTAACCTCGGGGGGCTACACCTTC. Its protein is CASSVGVRDLTSGGYTF.